This T cell receptor (beta chain) was obtained from a study of blood T cell repertoires in COVID-19. Looking at the study overall: Sample material is recorded as cDNA or gDNA derived from T cells, B-cell-depleted T cells, or PBMCs.

Original processing notes: How many nucleated cells were present was estimated from reference gene primer amplification. Produced via immunoSEQ multiplex PCR; TCRdb's table is partial and in-frame only. That table gives V, J and clone size, and the DNA gave D and trimming. Seen here are 150,000 to 200,000 clones, roughly 82% observed once, and the top ten hold under 5.5%. The V gene lost 5 bases and the J gene lost 8 bases, with 12 bases spanning the gap. This CDR3 has 12 amino acids. Per the germline V gene, CDR1 is MNHEY and CDR2 is SMNVEV (reference sequence). The receptor was derived from a woman between 25 and 40 years old with acute or convalescent COVID-19. The sequenced sample was peripheral blood. The genes are TRBV27 and TRBJ1-2; D is unclear. DNA for the CDR3: TGTGCCAGCAGTGGGATTTCGGGGGGCTACACCTTC. Amino acid sequence: CASSGISGGYTF.